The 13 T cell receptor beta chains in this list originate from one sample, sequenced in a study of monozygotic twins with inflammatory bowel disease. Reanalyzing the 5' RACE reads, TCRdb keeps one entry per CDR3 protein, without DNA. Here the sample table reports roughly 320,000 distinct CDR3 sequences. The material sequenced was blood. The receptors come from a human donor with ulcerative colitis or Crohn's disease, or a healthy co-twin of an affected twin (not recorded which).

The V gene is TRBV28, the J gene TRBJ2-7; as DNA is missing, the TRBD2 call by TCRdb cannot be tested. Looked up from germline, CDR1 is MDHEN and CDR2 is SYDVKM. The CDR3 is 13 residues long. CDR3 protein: CASSPFLGREQYF.

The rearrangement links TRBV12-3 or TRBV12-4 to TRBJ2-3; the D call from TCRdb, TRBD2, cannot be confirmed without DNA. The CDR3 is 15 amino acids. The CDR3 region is CASQRGLSGVDTQYF.

CDR3 amino acids: CASGLYRGGSGRDYNEQFF. The V gene is TRBV12-5, the J gene TRBJ2-1; TCRdb selects TRBD2, and the lack of DNA leaves this call unchecked. This CDR3 spans 19 amino acids. Germline V CDR1 and CDR2: LGHNT, FRNRAP.

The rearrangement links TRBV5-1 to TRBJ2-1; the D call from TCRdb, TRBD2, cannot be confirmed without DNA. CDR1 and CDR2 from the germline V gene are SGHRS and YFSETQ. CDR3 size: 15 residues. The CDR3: CASSLERGVYNEQFF.

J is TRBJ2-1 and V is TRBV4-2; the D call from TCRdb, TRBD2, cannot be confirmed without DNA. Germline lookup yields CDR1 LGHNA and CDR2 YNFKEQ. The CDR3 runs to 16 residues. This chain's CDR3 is CASSLNPTSGAGEQFF.

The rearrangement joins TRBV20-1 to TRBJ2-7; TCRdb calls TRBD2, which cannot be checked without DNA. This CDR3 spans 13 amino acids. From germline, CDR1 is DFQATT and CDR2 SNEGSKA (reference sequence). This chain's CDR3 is CSAAGGTPYEQYF.

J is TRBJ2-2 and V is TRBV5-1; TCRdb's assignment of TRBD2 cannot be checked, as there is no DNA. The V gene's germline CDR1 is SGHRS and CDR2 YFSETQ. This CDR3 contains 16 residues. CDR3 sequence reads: CASSARAGGSTGELFF.

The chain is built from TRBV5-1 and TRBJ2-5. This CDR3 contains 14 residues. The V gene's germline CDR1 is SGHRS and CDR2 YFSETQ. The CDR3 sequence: CASSLENPQETQYF.

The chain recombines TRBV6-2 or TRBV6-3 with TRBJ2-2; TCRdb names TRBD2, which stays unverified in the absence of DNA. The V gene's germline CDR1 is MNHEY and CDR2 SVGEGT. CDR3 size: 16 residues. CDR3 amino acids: CASSYSRGPNTGELFF.

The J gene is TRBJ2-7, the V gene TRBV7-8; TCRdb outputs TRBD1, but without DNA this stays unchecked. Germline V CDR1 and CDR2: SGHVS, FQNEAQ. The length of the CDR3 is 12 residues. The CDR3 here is CASSLSTYEQYF.

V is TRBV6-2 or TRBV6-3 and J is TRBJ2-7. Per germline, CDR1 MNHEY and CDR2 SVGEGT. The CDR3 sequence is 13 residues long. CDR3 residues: CASMTSIPYEQYF.

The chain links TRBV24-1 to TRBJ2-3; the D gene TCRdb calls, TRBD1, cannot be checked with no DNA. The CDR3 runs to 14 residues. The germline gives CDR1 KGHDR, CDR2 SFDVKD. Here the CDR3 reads CATSAQGKTDTQYF.

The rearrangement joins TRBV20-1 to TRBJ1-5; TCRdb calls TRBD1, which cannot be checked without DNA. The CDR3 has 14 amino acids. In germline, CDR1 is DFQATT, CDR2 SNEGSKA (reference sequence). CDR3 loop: CSASRGVSNQPQHF.